This T cell receptor beta chain was captured in a study of post-analysis software for immune sequencing data (dated by TCRdb to 2014 to 2015). At the level of the whole study: Recorded disease courses included relapsing-remitting, secondary progressive and progressive-relapsing multiple sclerosis, with some patients lacking subtype annotation. A subset of samples was prepared in parallel using single-end sample barcoding, then pooled and co-amplified after Illumina adapter ligation. Patient repertoires were compared against roughly 12 previously published healthy control repertoires from donors aged 6 to 25 years. Results and caveats for the whole study, not just this receptor: Significantly higher frequencies in patients than in controls were found for roughly 5 TRBV segments, including TRBV5-6, TRBV5-1 and TRBV20-1. The control group was slightly older than the multiple sclerosis patient group. Direct clustering with F measure revealed strong co-clustering of samples prepared in the same batch, which led to a batch-effect correction. Multiple sclerosis patients had significantly lower normalized Chao1 diversity than controls, a result that suggests substantial peripheral T-cell clonal expansion.

V lost 2 bases and J lost 8 bases, and the count of bases not matched to a germline gene is 19. Reading from cysteine to phenylalanine, the CDR3 counts 20 amino acids. Only the CDR3 region is kept as DNA, spanning 60 bases read in frame from base 1. The CDR1 and CDR2 encoded by the germline V gene are MGHRA and YSYEKL. This clonotype was seen ten or more times. Its recognized antigen is unknown. The input lacks base qualities; no much larger clone sits a single base away. To demonstrate the VDJtools post-analysis software, TCR beta repertoires were profiled from the peripheral blood of 10 to 15 young patients with multiple sclerosis. The multiple sclerosis patients were children and adolescents ranging in age from roughly 6 to 15 years. Library creation used PCR. The instrument was an Illumina HiSeq 2500. Unique molecular identifiers were incorporated into TCR beta cDNA libraries to reduce PCR and sequencing biases. Every 1 to 10 million input T cells yielded approximately 500,000 cDNA molecules, meaning each molecule approximated one T cell. Patient libraries were prepared and sequenced with the same protocol used for the earlier healthy control dataset. Within a given batch, samples were prepared together, multiplexed and sequenced on the same HiSeq lane. The original methods were these. Raw barcoded reads were processed with MIGEC, discarding single-read molecular identifier groups before consensus assembly and CDR3 extraction. VDJtools was used for post-analysis of the clonotype tables, and diversity was normalized by down-sampling every dataset to the size of the smallest sample. In repertoire overlap clustering, CDR3 amino acid sequences, but not nucleotide sequences, were matched to correct batch-related cross-sample contamination. TCRdb reran the public reads through fastp at Q25 and MiXCR, keeping productive beta chains. Each CDR3 protein appears once, grouped with its most common genes and DNA. The V and J calls reflect TCRdb's pipeline rather than the authors' work. The sample table contains approximately 160,000 distinct CDR3 sequences; only one count was recorded for roughly 31% of them. The ten largest account for about 1.4% of the sample.

The sequence was obtained from a girl aged 5 to 17 with multiple sclerosis. Sequencing was done on a sample of blood. Recombination joined TRBV4-1 with TRBJ2-1; TRBD2 lines up with 12 middle nucleotides. The nucleotide sequence reads as follows: TGCGCCAGCAGCCAAAAAGTGGGAGCTAGCGGGAGGGCCCCCCCCCATGAGCAGTTCTTC. It specifies CASSQKVGASGRAPPHEQFF.